A selection of T cell receptor beta chains follows, all from one sample in a study of blood T cell repertoires in COVID-19. Profiling relied on immunoSEQ multiplex PCR, and the TCRdb table lists in-frame clones only, not all of them. The sample contains more than 300,000 clones, roughly 88% of which appear only once. Sequences were obtained from peripheral blood. The origin of the receptors is a woman in her thirties with COVID-19, enrolled during active disease. Both conserved end residues are part of each CDR3. D genes are given only for firm matches. A clone size is listed for some rows: how often the clone was seen (once, few, many), or a class if it is expanded.

14	TRBV6-5	TRBD1	-	TRBJ1-1	TGTGCCAGCCTACCGGGACAGTGGGCCACTGAAGCTTTCTTT	CASLPGQWATEAFF
16	TRBV14	TRBD2	-	TRBJ2-1	TGTGCCAGCAGCCTGCTTTTAGCGGGGGCGATCAATGAGCAGTTCTTC	CASSLLLAGAINEQFF
13	TRBV3-1/TRBV3-2	TRBD1	-	TRBJ1-5	TGTGCCAGCGACAGGGTAAGCAATCAGCCCCAGCATTTT	CASDRVSNQPQHF
15	TRBV18	TRBD1	-	TRBJ1-2	TGTGCCAGCTCACGGACAGGGGAATCTCCGAATGGCTACACCTTC	CASSRTGESPNGYTF
15	TRBV27	TRBD2	-	TRBJ2-7	TGTGCCAGCAGTTTATCGACTAGCGGGACCTACGAGCAGTACTTC	CASSLSTSGTYEQYF
17	TRBV4-2	-	-	TRBJ1-4	TGTGCCAGCAGCCAAGATGTGGCGGGTGGAACTAATGAAAAACTGTTTTTT	CASSQDVAGGTNEKLFF
18	TRBV21-1	-	-	TRBJ2-2	TGTGCCAGCAGCAAAAGCCCCGGGACTAGCGGGGGGGCCGGGGAGCTGTTTTTT	CASSKSPGTSGGAGELFF
14	TRBV9	TRBD2	-	TRBJ2-3	TGTGCCAGCAGCGCGCGGGGGGCCGGGGATACGCAGTATTTT	CASSARGAGDTQYF
13	TRBV19	-	-	TRBJ1-2	TGTGCCAGTAGTTCCGGACTGAACTATGGCTACACCTTC	CASSSGLNYGYTF
16	TRBV28	TRBD1	-	TRBJ2-3	TGTGCAACCAAAGACCGAAAGGGGGCGCCGACAGATACGCAGTATTTT	CATKDRKGAPTDTQYF
16	TRBV7-9	-	-	TRBJ1-1	TGTGCCAGCAGCTTAGGCGGGGGAGGGATTTGGACTGAAGCTTTCTTT	CASSLGGGGIWTEAFF
15	TRBV7-3	TRBD1	-	TRBJ2-7	TGTGCCAGCAGCCCCGGGACAGGCGGTGGGTACGAGCAGTACTTC	CASSPGTGGGYEQYF
11	TRBV20-1	-	-	TRBJ2-5	TGCAGTGCCCTAGCGAGGGAGACCCAGTACTTC	CSALARETQYF
13	TRBV28	-	-	TRBJ2-2	TGTGCCAGCAGGGATCAGGGAACCGGGGAGCTGTTTTTT	CASRDQGTGELFF
18	TRBV3-1/TRBV3-2	TRBD2	-	TRBJ2-7	TGTGCCAGCAGCCAGCCGGGACTAGCGGCGGGGATCTTGTACGAGCAGTACTTC	CASSQPGLAAGILYEQYF
15	TRBV6-5	TRBD1	-	TRBJ1-1	TGTGCCAGCAGTTACTCAGGGGGCAGGAACACTGAAGCTTTCTTT	CASSYSGGRNTEAFF
12	TRBV4-2	TRBD2	-	TRBJ2-4	TGTGCCAGCGGCGGGGGAGGAAACATTCAGTACTTC	CASGGGGNIQYF
15	TRBV7-9	TRBD1	-	TRBJ1-2	TGTGCCAGCAGCCCCCGGACAGGGGTTAACTATGGCTACACCTTC	CASSPRTGVNYGYTF
14	TRBV6-5	TRBD1	-	TRBJ2-3	TGTGCCAGCAGGAGACAGGGTCGGACAGATACGCAGTATTTT	CASRRQGRTDTQYF
12	TRBV19	-	-	TRBJ1-1	TGTGCCAGTACGATTGGCGGGGCGGAAGCTTTCTTT	CASTIGGAEAFF
15	TRBV6-1	-	once	TRBJ2-4	TGTGCCAGCAGTGAAACGCCAGGTGCCAAAAACATTCAGTACTTC	CASSETPGAKNIQYF
15	TRBV11-3	TRBD2	-	TRBJ2-2	TGTGCCAGCAGCGTAGCGGGGGATGACACCGGGGAGCTGTTTTTT	CASSVAGDDTGELFF
15	TRBV5-4	-	-	TRBJ1-2	TGTGCCAGCAGCACCCGGACAGTTTTAAACTATGGCTACACCTTC	CASSTRTVLNYGYTF
14	TRBV14	TRBD1	-	TRBJ1-2	TGTGCCAGCAGCCAAGAACAGGGGGCAGGTGGCTACACCTTC	CASSQEQGAGGYTF
13	TRBV7-2	-	-	TRBJ1-2	TGTGCCAGCAGCTTAGGGACAAACTATGGCTACACCTTC	CASSLGTNYGYTF
11	TRBV5-1	-	-	TRBJ2-5	TGCGCCAGCAGCGCACAGGGTACACAGTACTTC	CASSAQGTQYF
13	TRBV6-5	-	few	TRBJ1-5	TGTGCCAGCAGTTTGGGGGGGGGCGGGCCCCAGCATTTT	CASSLGGGGPQHF
15	TRBV5-6	-	-	TRBJ1-6	TGTGCCAGCAGCTTGGCGGCACGAGGAGATTCACCCCTCCACTTT	CASSLAARGDSPLHF
12	TRBV6-5	-	once	TRBJ1-2	TGTGCCAGCAGTCACAGGGACTATGGCTACACCTTC	CASSHRDYGYTF
16	TRBV4-3	-	-	TRBJ2-2	TGCGCCAGCAGCCAAGATTCAGGGTTTCGCACCGGGGAGCTGTTTTTT	CASSQDSGFRTGELFF
15	TRBV11-3	TRBD1	-	TRBJ1-1	TGTGCCAGCAGCCCCGGGAGGGGGCAGTCCACTGAAGCTTTCTTT	CASSPGRGQSTEAFF
14	TRBV5-1	TRBD1	once	TRBJ1-4	TGCGCCAGCAGCTCGGGACAGGGGACTGAAAAACTGTTTTTT	CASSSGQGTEKLFF
15	TRBV10-3	TRBD2	-	TRBJ2-1	TGTGCCATCAGTGATATAGCGGGAAGCTACAATGAGCAGTTCTTC	CAISDIAGSYNEQFF
13	TRBV18	TRBD1	once	TRBJ1-2	TGTGCCAGCTCACCCAACGACAGGGATGGCTACACCTTC	CASSPNDRDGYTF
15	TRBV28	TRBD1	-	TRBJ1-4	TGTGCCAGCAGTTTGCGGGCAGGGGGGAATGAAAAACTGTTTTTT	CASSLRAGGNEKLFF
12	TRBV9	-	-	TRBJ1-2	TGTGCCAGCAGCCCCCACTCCTATGGCTACACCTTC	CASSPHSYGYTF
13	TRBV28	-	-	TRBJ1-1	TGTGCCAGCAGTTTGGGAGGAAGGGCTGAAGCTTTTTTT	CASSLGGRAEAFF
13	TRBV19	TRBD1	-	TRBJ1-2	TGTGCCAGTAAAGACAGGGTGCACTATGGCTACACCTTC	CASKDRVHYGYTF
15	TRBV19	TRBD1	-	TRBJ1-2	TGTGCCACCAAGGGGGGACAGGGTCGCGACTATGGCTACACCTTC	CATKGGQGRDYGYTF
14	TRBV6-5	-	-	TRBJ1-2	TGTGCCAGCAGCCAGGGATATTACTTGGGGGGCTACACCTTC	CASSQGYYLGGYTF
17	TRBV4-3	TRBD2	-	TRBJ2-7	TGCGCCAGCAGCCACGGGACTAGCGGGGGGACTGAGAACGAGCAGTACTTC	CASSHGTSGGTENEQYF
17	TRBV5-6	TRBD1	-	TRBJ1-3	TGTGCCAGCAGCTTAGGGACAGGGCTCAGCTCTGGAAACACCATATATTTT	CASSLGTGLSSGNTIYF
15	TRBV4-1	-	-	TRBJ2-3	TGCGCCAGCAGCCAAGTATGGATCGGAGGAGATACGCAGTATTTT	CASSQVWIGGDTQYF
11	TRBV20-1	-	-	TRBJ1-1	TGCAGTGCTAGGACAAACAGGGAAGCTTTCTTT	CSARTNREAFF
15	TRBV6-5	TRBD1	-	TRBJ1-4	TGTGCCAGCAGTTACGGACAGGGCCCGGCAAGGAAACTGTTTTTT	CASSYGQGPARKLFF
13	TRBV20-1	TRBD2	-	TRBJ2-7	TGCAGTGCTAGTATAGCGGGGTACTACGAGCAGTACTTC	CSASIAGYYEQYF